Listed below are T cell receptor beta chains from one sample, sequenced in a study of response to subunit inactivated influenza vaccine. TCRdb analysed the RT-PCR reads with MiXCR anew, one entry per CDR3 protein. Among fewer than 650,000 distinct CDR3 sequences listed, under 15% were seen once. Sequenced here: PBMCs from blood, sampled 40 to 50 days after vaccination. The receptors originated from a man aged 50-60 years who received an inactivated influenza vaccine. Both conserved end residues are part of each CDR3. Each record gives: CDR3 protein, CDR3 DNA, clone size, D gene, V gene, J gene, CDR3 length. D genes are given only for firm matches. Rows give clone size only sometimes, using once, few, many, or a class for an expanded clone.

CASSLGSFSWGNQPQHF	TGTGCCAGCAGTTTAGGCTCCTTTTCCTGGGGGAATCAGCCCCAGCATTTT	many	-	TRBV12-3/TRBV12-4	TRBJ1-5	17
CASSATGTTYNEQFF	TGTGCCAGCAGCGCCACCGGGACTACATACAATGAGCAGTTCTTC	-	TRBD2	TRBV9	TRBJ2-1	15
CSAPDDRGRFRNQPQHF	TGCAGTGCTCCAGACGACAGGGGTAGATTTCGGAATCAGCCCCAGCATTTT	-	TRBD1	TRBV20-1	TRBJ1-5	17
CASSPFGGLAGGPWSTDTQYF	TGTGCCAGCAGCCCATTTGGAGGGCTAGCGGGAGGGCCTTGGAGCACAGATACGCAGTATTTT	once	TRBD2	TRBV4-2	TRBJ2-3	21
CAISDIGGIAKNIQYF	TGTGCCATCAGTGATATAGGGGGGATAGCCAAAAACATTCAGTACTTC	few	-	TRBV10-3	TRBJ2-4	16
CASSHRSDVTGAFF	TGTGCCAGCAGCCATCGCTCGGACGTCACTGGAGCTTTCTTT	-	-	TRBV4-2	TRBJ1-1	14
CSASSGWADTQYF	TGCAGTGCTAGCTCGGGATGGGCAGATACGCAGTATTTT	many	-	TRBV20-1	TRBJ2-3	13
CASSSLIGTAKTQYF	TGCGCCAGCAGCTCTCTCATCGGGACTGCCAAGACCCAGTACTTC	-	-	TRBV5-1	TRBJ2-5	15
CASRPASAVYNEQFF	TGCGCCAGCAGGCCCGCCTCGGCAGTATACAATGAGCAGTTCTTC	-	-	TRBV5-1	TRBJ2-1	15
CSVETLDSYDNEQFF	TGCAGCGTTGAAACCCTTGACAGTTACGACAATGAGCAGTTCTTC	-	-	TRBV29-1	TRBJ2-1	15
CASSSPPRGGGTSSGANVLTF	TGTGCCAGCAGTTCTCCACCTCGGGGTGGCGGGACTAGCTCTGGGGCCAACGTCCTGACTTTC	-	TRBD2	TRBV6-2/TRBV6-3	TRBJ2-6	21
CASSLVFSIYEQYF	TGTGCCAGCAGCTTAGTATTTAGCATCTACGAGCAGTACTTC	-	-	TRBV7-2	TRBJ2-7	14
CASSRGLAGGYEQFF	TGTGCCAGCAGCAGGGGACTAGCGGGAGGATATGAGCAGTTCTTC	-	TRBD2	TRBV7-6	TRBJ2-1	15
CASSLRALSTSTDTQYF	TGTGCCAGCAGTCTCCGGGCCTTAAGTACTAGCACAGATACGCAGTATTTT	once	-	TRBV6-1	TRBJ2-3	17
CAWSVKGGGTEAFF	TGTGCCTGGAGTGTAAAAGGGGGTGGAACTGAAGCTTTCTTT	few	-	TRBV30	TRBJ1-1	14
CSVEYKWQGDYEQYF	TGCAGCGTTGAATATAAGTGGCAGGGGGACTACGAGCAGTACTTC	few	TRBD1	TRBV29-1	TRBJ2-7	15
CASSLGTGTSTDTQYF	TGTGCCAGCAGTTTGGGGACAGGAACTAGCACAGATACGCAGTATTTT	-	TRBD1	TRBV12-3/TRBV12-4	TRBJ2-3	16
CASSFGDSINEQFF	TGCGCCAGCAGCTTTGGGGACAGTATCAATGAGCAGTTCTTC	few	TRBD1	TRBV5-1	TRBJ2-1	14
CASTRAQRSYSRSSYNEQFF	TGTGCCAGCACAAGGGCGCAGCGGTCGTATAGTAGGAGCTCCTACAATGAGCAGTTCTTC	-	-	TRBV6-2/TRBV6-3	TRBJ2-1	20
CASSQDWRGVLSTDTQYF	TGCGCCAGCAGCCAAGATTGGAGGGGCGTCCTCAGCACAGATACGCAGTATTTT	few	-	TRBV4-3	TRBJ2-3	18